This is a list of T cell receptor beta chains from one sample in a study of T-cell memory formation after mild COVID-19. Via MiXCR, TCRdb re-called the 5' RACE reads, giving one row per CDR3 protein. The sample yields 15,000 to 20,000 distinct CDR3 sequences, approximately 23% seen once. The sequencing input was PBMCs or a T cell subset sorted from them (not recorded which). The receptors shown here come from a man aged 18 to 29 who had mild COVID-19 (a few samples of this study predate the infection). Cell type and time point are not known. CDR3s include the opening cysteine and the closing phenylalanine or tryptophan. A D gene is named only where the DNA matches it firmly. Clone size is shown for a subset of rows, as once, few, many or a class of expanded clone.

j_call,v_call,clone_size,d_call,cdr3_nt,cdr3_aa
TRBJ2-3,TRBV10-3,many,TRBD2,TGTGCCATCAGTGTGGGCGGGAGCAGCACAGATACGCAGTATTTT,CAISVGGSSTDTQYF
TRBJ2-2,TRBV19,many,-,TGTGCCACCCGAGCCGGGGAGCTGTTTTTT,CATRAGELFF
TRBJ2-5,TRBV11-2,few,TRBD1,TGTGCCAGCAGCCTAGGAGCGGACAGGGGCTATGAGACCCAGTACTTC,CASSLGADRGYETQYF
TRBJ2-3,TRBV7-9,few,TRBD2,TGTGCCAGCAGCTCCGGGACTACCCTCCCCACAGATACGCAGTATTTT,CASSSGTTLPTDTQYF
TRBJ2-1,TRBV7-2,-,-,TGTGCCAGCAGCTTAGCCGGCAAGGCCTACAATGAGCAGTTCTTC,CASSLAGKAYNEQFF
TRBJ1-6,TRBV7-2,many,-,TGTGCCAGCAGCGCGACACGAGGGCCACCCCTCCACTTT,CASSATRGPPLHF
TRBJ1-2,TRBV27,-,-,TGTGCCAGCAGTTTATACGGGGGCGGCTACACCTTC,CASSLYGGGYTF
TRBJ1-5,TRBV12-3/TRBV12-4,many,-,TGTGCCAGCAGAGACACGAGAAGCAATCAGCCCCAGCATTTT,CASRDTRSNQPQHF
TRBJ2-5,TRBV19,few,-,TGTGCCAGTAGTAAGGTGTACCAAGAGACCCAGTACTTC,CASSKVYQETQYF
TRBJ2-5,TRBV7-3,-,-,TGTGCCAGCAGCTTGCGGCGCCAAGAGACCCAGTACTTC,CASSLRRQETQYF